This T cell receptor (beta chain) was retrieved from a study of T cell responses to AZD1222 COVID-19 vaccine (dated by TCRdb to about 2021). As for the study more broadly: TCR sequencing covered 230 to 250 trial participants: 200 to 220 given two doses of AZD1222 and about 26 given two doses of MenACWY control vaccine. Trial participants were enrolled into age subgroups of 18-55, 56-69 and 70-plus years, which contained 148, 28 and 57 TCR-sequenced participants, respectively.

Beyond this particular receptor, the publication reports: Participants were mostly white British, with more females than males. The authors suggested clonal diversity may have been underestimated. In the small 56-69-year group, the increase in depth fell short of significance, most likely because of low power. No day 14 peak-response samples were available, so repertoires were characterized only after the peak T cell response. Spike-specific TCR breadth and depth rose significantly after two AZD1222 doses compared with day 0 and with MenACWY recipients. The vaccine-associated CD4 TCRs covered the entire spike protein, and the dominant responses fell in regions 160-218 and 743-854. Reportedly, close to half of the unique spike-specific TCRs recognized epitopes lying outside the regions that are mutated in the B.1.351 and B.1.1.7 variants. Conclusions about previously exposed vaccinees are limited because only six or seven AZD1222 recipients were SARS-CoV-2 seropositive at baseline.

V is trimmed back by 0 bases and J by 4 bases, and the junction contains 10 bases that no gene match accounts for. Inclusive of the bounding cysteine and phenylalanine, the CDR3 is 17 residues long. Just CDR3 DNA is preserved here, 51 bases in frame from base 1. The germline V gene yields SGDLS for CDR1 and YYNGEE for CDR2. The time point label, as the study defines it: baseline before first vaccination. The treatment or condition label corresponds to: meningococcal conjugate vaccine given as trial control. Vaccinee samples were obtained from the UK trials COV001 and COV002, which included a single-blind randomized controlled phase 2/3 trial of AZD1222 (ChAdOx1 nCoV-19) in healthy adults. For TCRbeta chain sequencing, PBMC samples from trial participants were taken at day 0 and at day 28 after the second dose. On this clone itself: Its antigen is still unknown. No base-level quality is on record; no much larger clone is a single base apart.

The CDR3 regions of human TCRbeta chains were analyzed by immunosequencing. From the authors' description of their analysis: TCRs in the repertoires were matched against a reference library of SARS-CoV-2-specific TCRs that had been generated with the MIRA antigen-specificity platform. Breadth was defined as the fraction of unique TCRs that were SARS-CoV-2-associated, and depth was defined as the fraction of total T cells that were SARS-CoV-2-associated. Using the MIRA data, every spike-specific TCR was mapped to the spike region that the TCR reacted to and assigned to either a CD4 or a CD8 class. Log10-transformed breadth and depth values were compared by one-way ANOVA with Sidak's multiple comparisons tests. Held by TCRdb, this immuneACCESS table contains in-frame sequences only and omits some clones. Under half of the omission traces to an unresolved V gene where checked; the cause of the rest is unknown. From that table come the V and J calls and clone size; the DNA was used to work out D and trimming. The sample data list 100,000 to 130,000 clones, and roughly 87% of these were observed just once. The ten largest account for around 3.3% of the sample.

Sample: peripheral blood, taken on day 0 of MenACWY control vaccination. The clonotype was recovered from an adult in good health. The rearranged segments are TRBV9 and TRBJ2-5, with 9 bases matching TRBD2. The CDR3: CASSVGGSGGPGETQYF. The DNA sequence follows: TGTGCCAGCAGCGTAGGCGGTAGCGGGGGCCCCGGAGAGACCCAGTACTTC.